This T cell receptor beta chain was sequenced during a study of blood T cell repertoires in COVID-19. The germline CDR1 and CDR2 sequences are KGHSH and LQKENI. This CDR3 comprises 14 residues. J was trimmed by 3 bases and V by 4 bases; bases with no gene match: 5. Clones were sequenced by immunoSEQ multiplex PCR, and TCRdb holds only the in-frame ones, with some missing. Here the sample spans about 6,800 clones, about nine tenths being singletons. Sequenced sample: peripheral blood. The sequence came from a human donor in a cohort sampled during active COVID-19. The chain has TRBV18 and TRBJ2-7, with 8 bases lining up with TRBD1. The CDR3 bases are TGTGCCAGCTCACGTCCCGGGACAGGCTACGAGCAGTACTTC. This encodes CASSRPGTGYEQYF.